This T cell receptor (beta chain) was profiled in a study of regulatory T cells in long-lasting Graves disease. Time point reported: persistent/refractory GD, antithyroid drugs over 5 years with positive TRAb. Isolated PBMC RNA provided the starting material for the TCR library. The TCR beta library used iRepertoire HTBI primers with Arm-PCR amplification of CDR3. TCRdb re-analysed the multiplex PCR reads in MiXCR, keeping a single row per CDR3 protein. The sample has approximately 400,000 distinct CDR3 sequences, around 21% seen once. In its sample, this clonotype was seen many times. The junction departs from the called germline gene at one end, perhaps through a read error. Specimen: peripheral blood mononuclear cells (PBMCs), collected when the disease was refractory, from a patient treated with antithyroid drugs. The source of this sequence is a female donor with Graves disease.

This CDR3 is CTSSLDPGQSTEAFF. The CDR3 bases are TGTACCAGCAGCTTAGATCCCGGACAGAGCACTGAAGCTTTCTTT. The V and J genes are TRBV11-2 and TRBJ1-1, with D possibly matching TRBD1 (6 bases). Germline V gives CDR1 SGHAT, CDR2 FQNNGV. This CDR3 has 15 residues.